What follows are 25 T cell receptor beta chains derived from one specimen sequenced in a study of blood T cell repertoires in COVID-19. Some clones are missing from TCRdb's copy, which holds only in-frame ones; the method was immunoSEQ multiplex PCR. The repertoire holds more than 250,000 clones, 80% to 90% seen once, with roughly 2% in the top ten. The material sequenced was PBMCs or T cells enriched from blood (not recorded which). These receptors were taken from a man aged 30 to 45 who had recovered from COVID-19.

The V call is TRBV6-2 or TRBV6-3, the J call TRBJ1-2; 12 bases fit TRBD1. CDR3 length equals 16 residues. Germline assignment: CDR1 MNHEY and CDR2 SVGEGT. The V and J ends lost 2 bases and 7 bases, in that order; junction bases with no gene match: 8. DNA for the CDR3: TGTGCCAGCAGTTACACCCCGGGACAGGGGGCCGGTGGCTACACCTTC. Translated, it gives CASSYTPGQGAGGYTF.

The chain recombines TRBV12-5 with TRBJ1-2, with TRBD1 identical over 7 bases. CDR3 length: 17 residues. V lost 5 bases to trimming and J lost 0 bases; unmatched junction nucleotides: 12. Germline-derived CDR1 and CDR2 are LGHNT and FRNRAP. This CDR3 is CASGTSPRDSTNYGYTF. The CDR3 nucleotides are TGTGCTAGTGGTACCTCCCCGCGGGACAGCACTAACTATGGCTACACCTTC.

CDR3 in amino acids: CASSSYDSSNQPQHF. Here the CDR3 DNA reads TGTGCCAGCAGCTCCTACGACTCTAGCAATCAGCCCCAGCATTTT. V is TRBV9 and J is TRBJ1-5; D is unclear. V was shortened by 4 bases and J by 0 bases, with 11 bases between the two germline ends. CDR3 length equals 15 residues. CDR1 is SGDLS, CDR2 YYNGEE, per germline.

The rearrangement links TRBV29-1 to TRBJ1-2; the D is unclear. CDR3 size: 13 residues. Germline V CDR1 and CDR2: SQVTM, ANQGSEA. V lost 3 bases, J lost 4 bases, and 12 bases lay in between. CDR3 residues: CSVDSGSGYGYTF. DNA of the CDR3: TGCAGCGTTGATTCTGGGTCGGGCTATGGCTACACCTTC.

The chain has TRBV27 and TRBJ2-3; TRBD2 is a possible D gene (6 bases). V was trimmed by 3 bases and J by 6 bases, leaving 13 bases between them. This CDR3 is 14 amino acids long. Germline V CDR1 and CDR2: MNHEY, SMNVEV (reference sequence). This CDR3 is CASSFRGFRDTQYF. CDR3 nucleotide sequence: TGTGCCAGCAGTTTTCGGGGGTTCCGGGATACGCAGTATTTT.

The chain has TRBV27 and TRBJ1-2; perhaps TRBD1 as D (6 bases). Germline V gene lookup returns CDR1 MNHEY and CDR2 SMNVEV (reference sequence). The CDR3 covers 15 residues. The ends were cut back, 6 bases at V and 4 bases at J, with 18 bases in the middle. Here the CDR3 DNA reads TGTGCCAGCAGGCTCGGTAGGGGGAGAGGCTATGGCTACACCTTC. Its protein is CASRLGRGRGYGYTF.

V is TRBV15 and J is TRBJ2-3; TRBD2 matches 9 bases. Germline V CDR1 and CDR2: LNHNV, YYDKDF (reference sequence). The CDR3 loop spans 17 amino acids. J gave up 3 bases and V 0 bases, and 7 bases lay outside the gene matches. Here the CDR3 reads CATSRDLETSGTDTQYF. The CDR3, as DNA: TGTGCCACCAGCAGAGATCTGGAGACTAGCGGAACAGATACGCAGTATTTT.

The J gene is TRBJ2-5, the V gene TRBV30; D is possibly TRBD2 (5 bases). Germline V gene data show CDR1 as GTSNPN and CDR2 as SVGIG (reference sequence). There are 17 residues in the CDR3. V was cut by 1 base and J by 5 bases, with 23 bases left in between. CDR3 sequence reads: CAWSGGSLGYSRETQYF. CDR3 DNA: TGTGCCTGGAGTGGAGGCTCACTAGGATATTCTAGGGAGACCCAGTACTTC.

The chain combines TRBV3-1 (or the pseudogene TRBV3-2) with TRBJ1-1; D uncertain. Germline assignment: CDR1 LGHDT and CDR2 YNNKEL (reference sequence). Trimming removed 0 bases from V and 7 bases from J, with 30 bases in between. This CDR3 is 20 amino acids long. The CDR3 reads CASSQDRIVYSREERGEAFF. CDR3 DNA: TGTGCCAGCAGCCAAGATCGGATTGTATATAGTAGGGAGGAGAGAGGTGAAGCTTTCTTT.

V and J are TRBV7-8 and TRBJ2-7; TRBD2 aligns across 10 bases. Germline V gene lookup returns CDR1 SGHVS and CDR2 FQNEAQ. This CDR3 has 18 amino acids. V lost 5 bases, J lost 1 base, and 14 bases stayed unmatched. The CDR3 nucleotides read TGTGCCAGCAGCCCCCGGAGGGGGCAGCGGGGGGGGTCCTACGAGCAGTACTTC. It encodes CASSPRRGQRGGSYEQYF.

The chain joins TRBV6-1 to TRBJ2-5, with D perhaps matching TRBD1 (6 bases). Trimming removed 0 bases at V and 5 bases at J, with 19 bases between. CDR1 is MNHNS, CDR2 SASEGT, per germline. The CDR3 covers 17 residues. Written as DNA, the CDR3 is TGTGCCAGCAGTGAAGCCTCCGCCTACAGGGTTTGGGAGACCCAGTACTTC. It yields the protein CASSEASAYRVWETQYF.

The rearrangement joins TRBV5-4 to TRBJ1-3; D is unclear. Germline V gives CDR1 SGHNT, CDR2 YYREEE (reference sequence). V dropped 3 bases and J dropped 4 bases, with 2 bases sitting between them. The CDR3 is made up of 11 amino acids. In nucleotides, the CDR3 is TGTGCCAGCAGCTCAGGAAACACCATATATTTT. It codes for CASSSGNTIYF.

The J gene is TRBJ2-2, the V gene TRBV7-8, with TRBD1 matching 9 bases. There are 14 residues in the CDR3. V trimming: 6 bases; J trimming: 6 bases; junction bases outside the gene matches: 5. CDR1 is SGHVS and CDR2 is FQNEAQ in the germline V gene. CDR3 protein: CASRTDRGPGELFF. The DNA for the CDR3 is TGTGCCAGCAGGACGGACAGGGGACCCGGGGAGCTGTTTTTT.

This rearrangement joins TRBV9 to TRBJ1-5, with a weak D call TRBD1 (5 bases). The V end lost 4 bases, the J end lost 0 bases, and 11 bases lay between the germline ends. CDR3 length equals 15 residues. Germline-derived CDR1 and CDR2 are SGDLS and YYNGEE. The chain's CDR3 is CASSLQGISNQPQHF. As DNA, the CDR3 is TGTGCCAGCAGCCTCCAGGGTATTAGCAATCAGCCCCAGCATTTT. Full variable domain (outside the CDR3, taken from reference TRBV9 and TRBJ1-5): DSGVTQTPKHLITATGQRVTLRCSPRSGDLSVYWYQQSLDQGLQFLIQYYNGEERAKGNILERFSAQQFPDLHSELNLSSLELGDSALYFCASSLQGISNQPQHFGDGTRLSIL.

The rearrangement uses TRBV4-2 and TRBJ2-3; TRBD2 is a possible D gene (6 bases). The germline V and J ends were trimmed by 0 bases and 0 bases, with 10 bases remaining between them. The CDR3 loop spans 16 amino acids. Germline CDR1 is LGHNA and CDR2 is YNFKEQ. Here the CDR3 DNA reads TGTGCCAGCAGCCAAGATAAGCGGGTGAGCACAGATACGCAGTATTTT. Protein sequence: CASSQDKRVSTDTQYF.

The genes are TRBV2 and TRBJ1-1, with 9 positions matching TRBD1. V shed 7 bases and J 6 bases; nucleotides not matched to a gene: 6. This CDR3 has 13 residues. The germline V gene encodes CDR1 SNHLY and CDR2 FYNNEI. The CDR3 bases are TGTGCCAGCACCGGACAGGGGCTCGCTGAAGCTTTCTTT. This codes for CASTGQGLAEAFF.

The V and J genes are TRBV3-1 (or the pseudogene TRBV3-2) and TRBJ1-3; perhaps TRBD1 as D (6 bases). CDR3 length: 14 residues. V was trimmed by 4 bases and J by 6 bases, leaving 13 bases between them. Germline-derived CDR1 and CDR2 are LGHDT and YNNKEL (reference sequence). The CDR3 is CASSLRDILNTIYF. CDR3 bases: TGTGCCAGCAGCCTCAGGGACATACTAAACACCATATATTTT.

The rearrangement joins TRBV7-3 to TRBJ1-1; TRBD1 is a possible D gene (5 bases). CDR1 is SGHTA and CDR2 is FQGTGA in the germline V gene. V was clipped by 4 bases and J by 3 bases, with 15 bases between them. The CDR3 length is 15 residues. CDR3 region: CASSSTPGGDTEAFF. The CDR3 DNA follows: TGTGCCAGCAGCTCCACCCCCGGGGGGGACACTGAAGCTTTCTTT.

The rearrangement joins TRBV14 to TRBJ1-3; perhaps TRBD1 as D (5 bases). The V end was cut by 1 base, the J end by 2 bases, with 9 bases between. Germline CDR1 reads SGHDN; CDR2 reads FVKESK. The CDR3 is 15 residues long. Here the CDR3 reads CASSQVGTPGNTIYF. CDR3 nucleotide sequence: TGTGCCAGCAGCCAAGTCGGGACTCCTGGAAACACCATATATTTT.

V is TRBV30 and J is TRBJ1-6; D not resolved. The CDR3 extends over 14 amino acids. V dropped 4 bases and J dropped 8 bases, with 15 bases sitting between them. Germline lookup yields CDR1 GTSNPN and CDR2 SVGIG (reference sequence). CDR3 nucleotide sequence: TGTGCCTGGACTACCCAGCGATACGATTCACCCCTCCACTTT. Protein sequence: CAWTTQRYDSPLHF.

The table lists this clone with a count of one. The chain uses TRBV11-2 and TRBJ1-1; 8 nucleotides line up with TRBD1. V lost 0 bases to trimming and J lost 6 bases; unmatched junction nucleotides: 9. The CDR3 is 16 residues long. CDR1 is SGHAT and CDR2 is FQNNGV in the germline V gene. CDR3 in amino acids: CASSLDGTGGLPEAFF. In nucleotides, the CDR3 is TGTGCCAGCAGCTTAGATGGAACAGGGGGGTTGCCTGAAGCTTTCTTT. The complete variable domain, with remaining parts taken from reference TRBV11-2 and TRBJ1-1, reads EAGVAQSPRYKIIEKRQSVAFWCNPISGHATLYWYQQILGQGPKLLIQFQNNGVVDDSQLPKDRFSAERLKGVDSTLKIQPAKLEDSAVYLCASSLDGTGGLPEAFFGQGTRLTVV.

The rearrangement links TRBV5-1 to TRBJ2-1; unclear D gene. The CDR3 has 15 amino acids. The germline V gene encodes CDR1 SGHRS and CDR2 YFSETQ. Deletions cut 7 bases from V and 1 base from J, with 15 bases between. CDR3: CASRLGGGSYNEQFF. Here the CDR3 DNA reads TGCGCCAGCCGTCTGGGTGGCGGTTCCTACAATGAGCAGTTCTTC. Full variable domain (remainder filled in from reference TRBV5-1 and TRBJ2-1): KAGVTQTPRYLIKTRGQQVTLSCSPISGHRSVSWYQQTPGQGLQFLFEYFSETQRNKGNFPGRFSGRQFSNSRSEMNVSTLELGDSALYLCASRLGGGSYNEQFFGPGTRLTVL.

The chain joins TRBV5-1 to TRBJ2-5, with TRBD1 matching over 7 bases. The CDR3 is 15 amino acids. V lost 3 bases and J lost 5; bases outside the gene matches: 10. Germline lookup yields CDR1 SGHRS and CDR2 YFSETQ. CDR3 sequence reads: CASSSLGQDWETQYF. The CDR3 nucleotides read TGCGCCAGCAGCTCGCTAGGACAGGATTGGGAGACCCAGTACTTC.

The chain recombines TRBV30 with TRBJ2-7; no clear D gene. Trimming removed 1 base at V and 0 bases at J, with 16 bases between. The CDR3 is 16 amino acids. Germline loops: CDR1 GTSNPN, CDR2 SVGIG (reference sequence). Here the CDR3 reads CAWSGFRHESSYEQYF. The CDR3 DNA sequence: TGTGCCTGGAGTGGATTTAGACATGAGAGCTCCTACGAGCAGTACTTC. Filled out from reference TRBV30 and TRBJ2-7, the complete variable domain reads SQTIHQWPATLVQPVGSPLSLECTVEGTSNPNLYWYRQAAGRGLQLLFYSVGIGQISSEVPQNLSASRPQDRQFILSSKKLLLSDSGFYLCAWSGFRHESSYEQYFGPGTRLTVT.

The chain carries TRBV30 and TRBJ1-2, with D possibly being TRBD1 (5 bases). This CDR3 contains 14 residues. CDR1 is GTSNPN, CDR2 SVGIG, per germline (reference sequence). V was cut by 3 bases and J by 5 bases, with 16 bases left in between. CDR3 residues: CAWSLGGLGYGYTF. The CDR3 bases are TGTGCCTGGAGCCTGGGGGGTCTTGGGTATGGCTACACCTTC.